The clone carrying this TCR beta chain was counted once. The target antigen is unknown. Germline V lookup: CDR1 SGHRS, CDR2 YFSETQ. This CDR3 has 15 residues. With 2 bases clipped from V and 6 bases from J, the junction kept 4 bases outside the gene matches. The entry originates in a study of blood T cells in healthy people across ages. General study results and limits: Across the age range, TCR beta diversity per million T cells fell in a roughly linear way.

The second PCR ran about 6 to 12 cycles with a sample-barcoded 5' primer and J-beta primers. TCRdb redid the calling of the 5' RACE reads with MiXCR, one entry per CDR3 protein. The sample includes about 1,800,000 distinct CDR3 sequences, under 30% of them seen just once. The sample was blood. This receptor was taken from a woman in her twenties or thirties in good health. This chain connects TRBV5-1 to TRBJ2-2, with TRBD1 identical over 10 bases. CDR3 nucleotide sequence: TGCGCCAGCAGCTTCCGGGACAGGGGTCCCGGGGAGCTGTTTTTT. As protein: CASSFRDRGPGELFF. The variable domain in full, completed from reference TRBV5-1 and TRBJ2-2, reads KAGVTQTPRYLIKTRGQQVTLSCSPISGHRSVSWYQQTPGQGLQFLFEYFSETQRNKGNFPGRFSGRQFSNSRSEMNVSTLELGDSALYLCASSFRDRGPGELFFGEGSRLTVL.